The 14 T cell receptor beta chains presented below share a single source sample, sequenced in a study of regulatory T cells in long-lasting Graves disease. Combining iRepertoire HTBI primers with Arm-PCR of CDR3 regions, the authors built TCR beta libraries. TCRdb reanalysed the multiplex PCR reads using MiXCR and keeps one entry per CDR3 protein. This table holds 450,000 to 650,000 distinct CDR3 sequences, around 16% found once. The sample's time point: newly diagnosed GD, antithyroid drugs for less than 3 months. Scientists built the TCR library using RNA that was extracted from PBMCs. This same sample was also taken into another study, of T cells in Graves' hyperthyroidism and ophthalmopathy.

The sample in question was peripheral blood mononuclear cells (PBMCs), obtained at new diagnosis, from a patient treated with antithyroid drugs. Receptors were obtained from a woman aged 35-65 years with Graves disease.

The gene calls are TRBV5-8 and TRBJ1-5; D possibly corresponds to TRBD1 (6 bases). CDR3 length: 15 amino acids. V was shortened by 0 bases and J by 7 bases, with 14 bases between the two germline ends. The germline gives CDR1 SGHTS, CDR2 YDEGEE. CDR3 DNA sequence: TGTGCCAGCAGCTTGGGGTATGGGACACCCCAGCCCCAGCATTTT. Its translation is CASSLGYGTPQPQHF.

This clonotype occurred many times. The chain couples TRBV20-1 to TRBJ1-1; D might be TRBD1 (6 bases). The CDR3 consists of 13 residues. Germline CDR1 reads DFQATT; CDR2 reads SNEGSKA (reference sequence). V lost 3 bases to trimming and J lost 2 bases, with 10 bases between them. The CDR3 nucleotides read TGCAGTGCTAGCGCTGGGGGCAACACTGAAGCTTTCTTT. Translating it yields CSASAGGNTEAFF.

This clonotype was seen repeatedly, ten times or more. The gene calls are TRBV6-2 or TRBV6-3 and TRBJ2-1, with 7 positions matching TRBD2. This CDR3 contains 15 residues. Germline V gene lookup returns CDR1 MNHEY and CDR2 SVGEGT. V lost 2 bases and J lost 4; bases outside the gene matches: 5. CDR3 sequence: CASSYLAERYNEQFF. In nucleotides, the CDR3 is TGTGCCAGCAGTTACCTAGCGGAGCGATACAATGAGCAGTTCTTC.

DNA of the CDR3: TGTGCCAGCAGCAACGCCGGGACTAGCCAAGAGACCCAGTACTTC. This sequence encodes CASSNAGTSQETQYF. The chain has TRBV7-9 and TRBJ2-1; 8 positions match TRBD2. Gene TRBJ2-5 matches the end of the DNA better, so the J call may be wrong. Germline V CDR1 and CDR2: SEHNR, FQNEAQ (reference sequence). The CDR3 loop spans 15 amino acids.

This clonotype was seen ten or more times. This rearrangement joins TRBV12-3 or TRBV12-4 to TRBJ2-1; possibly TRBD2 for D (6 bases). The CDR3 runs to 13 residues. Trimming took off 7 bases at V and 3 bases at J, with 10 bases between the two ends. The CDR3 sequence: CASISTSYNEQFF. CDR3 sequence (DNA): TGTGCCAGCATCTCGACTAGCTACAATGAGCAGTTCTTC.

This chain joins TRBV19 and TRBJ2-3; 7 nucleotides match TRBD2. The trim removed 7 bases at V and 9 bases at J, leaving 16 bases unmatched. The length of the CDR3 is 15 residues. Germline CDR1 LNHDA, CDR2 SQIVND (reference sequence). This CDR3 is CASTLRGSGTATQYF. CDR3 coding DNA: TGTGCCAGTACCCTAAGAGGGAGCGGGACGGCCACGCAGTATTTT.

This clonotype appeared many times. The genes are TRBV6-5 and TRBJ2-5; the D call may be TRBD1 or TRBD2 (5 bases each). The V end was cut by 2 bases, the J end by 4 bases, with 11 bases between. Germline CDR1 is MNHEY and CDR2 is SVGAGI. CDR3 size: 14 residues. CDR3 region: CASSYVRDGETQYF. In DNA form, the CDR3 reads TGTGCCAGCAGTTACGTCAGGGACGGAGAGACCCAGTACTTC.

This clonotype appeared many times. This chain connects TRBV6-1 to TRBJ2-1, with TRBD1 matching over 7 bases. Germline CDR1 MNHNS, CDR2 SASEGT. This CDR3 is built from 14 residues. Unmatched junction bases numbered 9, after V lost 5 bases and J lost 8 bases. Here the CDR3 DNA reads TGTGCCAGCAGTCGGTCCAACAGGGGACATGAGCAGTTCTTC. Translating it yields CASSRSNRGHEQFF.

This clonotype was observed a few times. V is TRBV24-1 and J is TRBJ2-2; 7 nucleotides align to TRBD1. The CDR3 runs to 16 residues. CDR1 and CDR2 (germline): KGHDR, SFDVKD. J gave up 4 bases and V 3 bases, and 7 bases lay outside the gene matches. CDR3 bases: TGTGCCACCAGTGATCCCACAGGGGAAGGCACCGGGGAGCTGTTTTTT. This encodes CATSDPTGEGTGELFF.

This clonotype was detected ten times or more. This chain joins TRBV12-3 or TRBV12-4 and TRBJ2-2; the D call may be TRBD1 or TRBD2 (5 bases each). V shed 5 bases and J shed 0 bases, with 13 bases lying between them. The CDR3 extends over 16 amino acids. CDR3 loop: CASSLPGTANTGELFF. For the CDR3, the DNA is TGTGCCAGCAGTCTACCCGGGACGGCGAACACCGGGGAGCTGTTTTTT.

The gene calls are TRBV20-1 and TRBJ1-2, with 8 bases identical to TRBD1. Germline V CDR1 and CDR2: DFQATT, SNEGSKA (reference sequence). V shed 5 bases, J shed 2 bases, and the junction held 4 bases outside the gene matches. This CDR3 region has 13 residues. The CDR3 sequence: CSARRDRNYGYTF. The CDR3, as DNA: TGCAGTGCTCGAAGGGACAGGAACTATGGCTACACCTTC.

As to this clonotype: Relative to the germline gene, one junction end is altered; a read error may explain this. The chain employs TRBV25-1 and TRBJ1-1; D uncertain. The germline V gene encodes CDR1 MGHDK and CDR2 SYGVNS. The CDR3 runs to 13 residues. The CDR3 spells CASMGPGNTEALF. CDR3 nucleotides: TGTGCCAGCATGGGCCCCGGGAACACTGAAGCTCTCTTT.

The J gene is TRBJ2-7, the V gene TRBV3-1, with no clear D. The germline V gene has CDR1 LGHDT and CDR2 YNNKEL (reference sequence). The V end was cut by 0 bases, the J end by 6 bases, with 12 bases between. CDR3 size: 14 residues. The CDR3 coding sequence is TGTGCCAGCAGCCAAGATTCGCTCATTTTCGAGCAGTACTTC. This sequence encodes CASSQDSLIFEQYF.

This clonotype was recorded at least ten times. This chain links TRBV19 with TRBJ2-5; D may be TRBD2 (5 bases). Trimming removed 9 bases at V and 3 bases at J, with 23 bases between. This CDR3 has 16 amino acids. CDR1 is LNHDA, CDR2 SQIVND, per germline (reference sequence). This chain's CDR3 is CASHKYHGESEETQYF. In DNA, the CDR3 is TGTGCCAGCCATAAGTATCACGGGGAATCCGAAGAGACCCAGTACTTC.